Listed here are 31 T cell receptor beta chains from one sample, sequenced in a study of blood T cell repertoires in COVID-19. The method was immunoSEQ multiplex PCR; TCRdb's version includes in-frame clones alone and lacks a portion of them. Of hundreds of thousands of clones listed, about 86% are singletons. Material for sequencing was PBMCs or T cells enriched from blood (not recorded which). Receptor source: a woman aged 45-60 years in a cohort exposed to, infected with or recovered from COVID-19 (not recorded which).

The V gene is TRBV7-9, the J gene TRBJ1-3; possible D gene TRBD1, 5 bases. Trimming took 5 bases from V and 4 from J, leaving 9 bases between them. Germline CDR1 and CDR2: SEHNR and FQNEAQ (reference sequence). CDR3 size: 13 residues. The CDR3 nucleotides read TGTGCCAGCAGCGGGACTAGCGGAAACACCATATATTTT. Translation gives CASSGTSGNTIYF.

This clone was detected once. The J gene is TRBJ1-1, the V gene TRBV11-2; D is ambiguous. The length of the CDR3 is 13 residues. Germline assignment: CDR1 SGHAT and CDR2 FQNNGV. V was cut by 4 bases and J by 4 bases, with 10 bases left in between. Here the CDR3 reads CASSYGGFTEAFF. The CDR3 DNA reads TGTGCCAGCAGCTACGGAGGGTTCACTGAAGCTTTCTTT.

V usage is TRBV5-1 and J usage is TRBJ1-2, with no clear D. The CDR3 runs to 13 residues. Between the trimmed V and J ends, which lost 0 bases and 8 bases, there was a span of 11 bases. Looked up from germline, CDR1 is SGHRS and CDR2 is YFSETQ. Here the CDR3 DNA reads TGCGCCAGCAGCTTGGTGCCGGGTGAAGGCTACACCTTC. This encodes CASSLVPGEGYTF. Complete variable domain (other parts from reference TRBV5-1 and TRBJ1-2): KAGVTQTPRYLIKTRGQQVTLSCSPISGHRSVSWYQQTPGQGLQFLFEYFSETQRNKGNFPGRFSGRQFSNSRSEMNVSTLELGDSALYLCASSLVPGEGYTFGSGTRLTVV.

The chain has TRBV7-2 and TRBJ2-6; TRBD2 is a possible D gene (6 bases). The CDR3 contains 15 residues. Germline V gene sequence: CDR1 SGHTA, CDR2 FQGNSA. Trimming removed 2 bases at V and 1 base at J, with 6 bases between. Written as DNA, the CDR3 is TGTGCCAGCAGCTTACGGGGGTCTGGGGCCAACGTCCTGACTTTC. Protein: CASSLRGSGANVLTF.

This CDR3 is CAISRTGGTNTEAFF. CDR3 DNA sequence: TGTGCCATCAGCCGGACAGGCGGGACGAACACTGAAGCTTTCTTT. The rearrangement links TRBV10-3 to TRBJ1-1, with 7 bases fitting TRBD1. CDR1 is ENHRY and CDR2 is SYGVKD in the germline V gene. J gave up 1 base and V 6 bases, and 8 bases lay outside the gene matches. This CDR3 is built from 15 residues.

This rearrangement joins TRBV7-2 to TRBJ1-1; tentative D call: TRBD1 (6 bases). The CDR3 spans 15 residues. Germline assignment: CDR1 SGHTA and CDR2 FQGNSA. Between the trimmed V and J ends, which lost 5 bases and 1 base, there was a span of 14 bases. The CDR3 region is CASSANRVPNTEAFF. DNA of the CDR3: TGTGCCAGCAGCGCGAACAGGGTACCGAACACTGAAGCTTTCTTT.

The chain has TRBV28 and TRBJ2-7; 14 nucleotides agree with TRBD2. Germline CDR1 and CDR2: MDHEN and SYDVKM. V gave up 7 bases and J gave up 6 bases; unmatched junction bases: 8. The CDR3 covers 15 residues. As DNA, the CDR3 is TGTGCCAGCAAGACTAGCGGGGGGGCCGGGCGCGAGCAGTACTTC. This sequence encodes CASKTSGGAGREQYF.

The J gene is TRBJ2-3, the V gene TRBV2, with a possible D match to TRBD2 (6 bases). CDR3 length: 14 amino acids. CDR1 and CDR2 from the germline V gene are SNHLY and FYNNEI. V dropped 6 bases and J dropped 2 bases, with 12 bases sitting between them. The CDR3 DNA sequence: TGTGCCAGCAGGGGGGACTCTTCCACAGATACGCAGTATTTT. Its translation: CASRGDSSTDTQYF.

The chain employs TRBV5-1 and TRBJ2-3; perhaps TRBD2 as D (5 bases). CDR3 length: 14 amino acids. Trimming cost V 4 bases and J 2 bases, with 11 bases left between them. The germline CDR1 and CDR2 sequences are SGHRS and YFSETQ. The CDR3 sequence: CASSTTGNTDTQYF. The CDR3 nucleotides are TGCGCCAGCAGCACTACCGGGAACACAGATACGCAGTATTTT. Complete variable domain (other parts from reference TRBV5-1 and TRBJ2-3): KAGVTQTPRYLIKTRGQQVTLSCSPISGHRSVSWYQQTPGQGLQFLFEYFSETQRNKGNFPGRFSGRQFSNSRSEMNVSTLELGDSALYLCASSTTGNTDTQYFGPGTRLTVL.

The rearrangement uses TRBV29-1 and TRBJ2-7; TRBD1 aligns across 7 bases. The CDR3 sequence is 13 residues long. The germline V gene has CDR1 SQVTM and CDR2 ANQGSEA. V lost 6 bases, J lost 7 bases, and 12 bases stayed unmatched. CDR3 sequence (DNA): TGCAGCGTGGGGACAGTGGGGATGAGTGAGCAGTACTTC. Protein sequence: CSVGTVGMSEQYF.

The chain links TRBV28 to TRBJ1-2; 11 bases are a match to TRBD1. The CDR3 has 15 residues. The trim removed 4 bases at V and 4 bases at J, leaving 5 bases unmatched. The V gene's germline CDR1 is MDHEN and CDR2 SYDVKM. The CDR3 sequence is CASSSRTGGGYGYTF. For the CDR3, the DNA is TGTGCCAGCAGTTCACGGACAGGGGGCGGCTATGGCTACACCTTC.

CDR3 DNA sequence: TGTGCCAGCACTGGACTAGCGGGGTATACCGGGGAGCTGTTTTTT. The encoded protein is CASTGLAGYTGELFF. The chain recombines TRBV19 with TRBJ2-2; 12 bases match TRBD2. The CDR3 extends over 15 amino acids. After removal of 9 bases from V and 5 bases from J, the junction contained 7 bases not matched to a gene. Germline V gives CDR1 LNHDA, CDR2 SQIVND (reference sequence).

This clone was counted between two and nine times. This chain links TRBV18 with TRBJ1-1; D not certain. Germline-derived CDR1 and CDR2 are KGHSH and LQKENI. This CDR3 spans 14 amino acids. Trimming took 4 bases from V and 4 from J, leaving 13 bases between them. The chain's CDR3 is CASSLTGFGTEAFF. The CDR3 coding sequence is TGTGCCAGCTCACTAACGGGTTTTGGCACTGAAGCTTTCTTT.

The CDR3 coding sequence is TGTGCCAGCAGTCGGGAAAAAAGTACTGAAGCTTTCTTT. It encodes CASSREKSTEAFF. The chain recombines TRBV6-5 with TRBJ1-1, with D hard to call. Germline assignment: CDR1 MNHEY and CDR2 SVGAGI. The CDR3 is 13 residues long. The V end was cut by 5 bases, the J end by 5 bases, with 12 bases between.

This sequence joins TRBV29-1 and TRBJ1-2; D ambiguous. Germline CDR1 is SQVTM and CDR2 is ANQGSEA. The CDR3 has 13 residues. V was cut by 5 bases and J by 7 bases, with 17 bases left in between. The CDR3 DNA reads TGCAGCGTTTCCAAAAATTGGTCGGGTGGCTACACCTTC. Translating it yields CSVSKNWSGGYTF.

The rearrangement links TRBV5-6 to TRBJ2-7, with D possibly matching TRBD2 (5 bases). The CDR3 is 15 residues long. The germline gives CDR1 SGHDT, CDR2 YYEEEE. V was pared by 4 bases and J by 2 bases, with 16 bases between. In DNA form, the CDR3 reads TGTGCCAGCAGCGCGGCCCAAGGGAGAGCCTACGAGCAGTACTTC. Encoded protein: CASSAAQGRAYEQYF.

J is TRBJ2-1 and V is TRBV28; D gene uncertain. Trimming pared 3 bases from V and 3 bases from J, leaving 18 bases between. The CDR3 totals 17 residues. The germline CDR1 and CDR2 sequences are MDHEN and SYDVKM. The CDR3 coding sequence is TGTGCCAGCAGTTTTGACCCACTTGACACCTACTACAATGAGCAGTTCTTC. Translating gives CASSFDPLDTYYNEQFF.

J is TRBJ1-6 and V is TRBV9; 8 bases line up with TRBD1. Germline V lookup: CDR1 SGDLS, CDR2 YYNGEE. The CDR3 length is 14 residues. Unmatched junction bases numbered 4, after V lost 4 bases and J lost 7 bases. The CDR3 protein is CASSIRQGNSPLHF. The CDR3 DNA reads TGTGCCAGCAGCATACGACAGGGGAATTCACCCCTCCACTTT. The full variable domain, with the rest looked up from reference TRBV9 and TRBJ1-6, is DSGVTQTPKHLITATGQRVTLRCSPRSGDLSVYWYQQSLDQGLQFLIQYYNGEERAKGNILERFSAQQFPDLHSELNLSSLELGDSALYFCASSIRQGNSPLHFGNGTRLTVT.

This chain connects TRBV5-1 to TRBJ1-2; 8 bases agree with TRBD1. The junction had 12 bases not matched to a gene; V was cut back by 4 bases and J by 7 bases. The CDR3 is made up of 15 amino acids. CDR1 is SGHRS and CDR2 is YFSETQ in the germline V gene. The CDR3 DNA sequence: TGCGCCAGCAGCCGAAATACAGGGGGTTTGGGTGGCTACACCTTC. It is translated as CASSRNTGGLGGYTF.

This clone has a handful of counts. J is TRBJ2-5 and V is TRBV5-6; possibly TRBD1 for D (6 bases). Trimming cost V 5 bases and J 5 bases, with 25 bases left between them. The length of the CDR3 is 17 residues. Germline V CDR1 and CDR2: SGHDT, YYEEEE. This CDR3 reads CASSRFSIQGSWETQYF. The CDR3 DNA reads TGTGCCAGCAGTCGATTTTCTATACAGGGATCGTGGGAGACCCAGTACTTC.

The chain is built from TRBV14 and TRBJ2-6, with 7 nucleotides matching TRBD1. The germline gives CDR1 SGHDN, CDR2 FVKESK. V shed 5 bases and J 4 bases; nucleotides not matched to a gene: 8. The CDR3 has 16 amino acids. CDR3 coding DNA: TGTGCCAGCAGCGACCGACAGGGATACGGGGCCAACGTCCTGACTTTC. Encoded protein: CASSDRQGYGANVLTF.

This clone appeared a few times. V gene TRBV3-1 (or the pseudogene TRBV3-2) combines with J gene TRBJ2-5; 8 nucleotides agree with TRBD2. Looked up from germline, CDR1 is LGHDT and CDR2 is YNNKEL (reference sequence). The CDR3 runs 14 residues. The ends lost 4 bases at V and 5 bases at J; junction bases unmatched: 6. Here the CDR3 DNA reads TGTGCCAGCAGCCCCAGCGGGGGCGGGGAGACCCAGTACTTC. As protein: CASSPSGGGETQYF.

CDR3 nucleotide sequence: TGCAGCGTTGCAGGACAGCATGAGACCCAGTACTTC. The encoded protein is CSVAGQHETQYF. The chain carries TRBV29-1 and TRBJ2-5, with D perhaps TRBD1 (6 bases). There are 12 residues in the CDR3. With 4 bases removed from V and 5 bases from J, the gap between germline ends came to 11 bases. Germline lookup yields CDR1 SQVTM and CDR2 ANQGSEA.

The chain couples TRBV28 to TRBJ1-1; D not certain. The CDR3 runs 12 residues. Germline CDR1 reads MDHEN; CDR2 reads SYDVKM. V dropped 6 bases and J dropped 0 bases, with 5 bases sitting between them. CDR3 protein: CASRSVNTEAFF. The CDR3 DNA reads as TGTGCCAGCAGGTCGGTGAACACTGAAGCTTTCTTT. Together with reference TRBV28 and TRBJ1-1, the CDR3 gives the full variable domain: DVKVTQSSRYLVKRTGEKVFLECVQDMDHENMFWYRQDPGLGLRLIYFSYDVKMKEKGDIPEGYSVSREKKERFSLILESASTNQTSMYLCASRSVNTEAFFGQGTRLTVV.

The J gene is TRBJ2-3, the V gene TRBV4-2; tentative D call: TRBD2 (6 bases). Germline CDR1 and CDR2: LGHNA and YNFKEQ. The V end was cut by 0 bases, the J end by 8 bases, with 9 bases between. The CDR3 is 13 residues long. The chain's CDR3 is CASSQEGRGTQYF. The CDR3 DNA follows: TGTGCCAGCAGCCAAGAAGGGCGGGGTACGCAGTATTTT.

This clone was counted once. DNA of the CDR3: TGTGCCAGCAGCGCAATGACAGGGCCCTACTCCTACAATGAGCAGTTCTTC. As protein: CASSAMTGPYSYNEQFF. The chain has TRBV9 and TRBJ2-1; 7 bases map to TRBD1. Germline V gene sequence: CDR1 SGDLS, CDR2 YYNGEE. With V trimmed by 3 bases and J by 0 bases, 9 bases remained unmatched. The CDR3 totals 17 residues.

The chain joins TRBV29-1 to TRBJ2-3; no reliable D call. Deletions cut 7 bases from V and 5 bases from J, with 13 bases between. The germline V gene has CDR1 SQVTM and CDR2 ANQGSEA. The CDR3 spans 12 residues. The CDR3 reads CSARPQEDTQYF. The CDR3 DNA follows: TGCAGCGCTCGCCCTCAGGAAGATACGCAGTATTTT.

J is TRBJ1-2 and V is TRBV29-1, with 8 bases identical to TRBD1. Germline V gene sequence: CDR1 SQVTM, CDR2 ANQGSEA. This CDR3 comprises 11 residues. Unmatched junction bases numbered 6, after V lost 7 bases and J lost 8 bases. In nucleotides, the CDR3 is TGCAGCGGCGGGGACAGGCCCGGCTACACCTTC. It encodes CSGGDRPGYTF. Combining the CDR3 with reference TRBV29-1 and TRBJ1-2 gives the whole variable domain SAVISQKPSRDICQRGTSLTIQCQVDSQVTMMFWYRQQPGQSLTLIATANQGSEATYESGFVIDKFPISRPNLTFSTLTVSNMSPEDSSIYLCSGGDRPGYTFGSGTRLTVV.

The chain has TRBV11-1 and TRBJ2-2, with 7 bases aligning to TRBD1. Germline assignment: CDR1 SGHAT and CDR2 FQDESV (reference sequence). The ends lost 3 bases at V and 4 bases at J; junction bases unmatched: 5. The CDR3 contains 15 residues. Written as DNA, the CDR3 is TGTGCCAGCAGCTTGCGAGGGGGCAGCACCGGGGAGCTGTTTTTT. It specifies CASSLRGGSTGELFF.

This chain joins TRBV9 and TRBJ2-2; tentative D call: TRBD2 (5 bases). The CDR3 totals 16 residues. The V gene's germline CDR1 is SGDLS and CDR2 YYNGEE. The V and J ends lost 0 bases and 3 bases respectively, with 12 bases between them. The CDR3 spells CASSVAGYSYTGELFF. CDR3 bases: TGTGCCAGCAGCGTAGCGGGATACAGTTACACCGGGGAGCTGTTTTTT.

This rearrangement joins TRBV3-1 (or the pseudogene TRBV3-2) to TRBJ1-1; the D gene is possibly TRBD1 (6 bases). CDR1 is LGHDT, CDR2 YNNKEL, per germline (reference sequence). The germline V and J ends were trimmed by 8 bases and 1 base, with 14 bases remaining between them. This CDR3 region has 14 residues. The CDR3 bases are TGTGCCAGCGCCCCGGGACACGCGAACACTGAAGCTTTCTTT. Translated: CASAPGHANTEAFF.